Below, 13 T cell receptor beta chains from the same sample are listed, as sequenced in a study of cytomegalovirus exposure and HLA in healthy donors (dated by TCRdb to 2016 to 2017). Library generation was performed with the immunoSEQ multiplex PCR assay. A mixture of 60 forward primers for TCR Vbeta segments and 13 reverse primers for TCR Jbeta segments was used in the multiplex PCR. TCRdb retrieved this table from immuneACCESS and kept in-frame rearrangements only. Not all clones are present; in checked studies, unresolved V genes account for under half, and no reason is known for the remainder. The sample table records some 130,000 clones; 75% to 80% of these occur just once. The top ten clonotypes cover approximately 2% of the sample. Sequenced sample: PBMCs. These receptors originate from a man aged 25 to 40 in good health and CMV-seronegative.

This chain uses TRBV10-3 with TRBJ1-3; no clear D gene. The CDR3 runs 15 residues. Germline CDR1 ENHRY, CDR2 SYGVKD. V was shortened by 0 bases and J by 1 base, with 7 bases between the two germline ends. Here the CDR3 reads CAISESVASGNTIYF. The CDR3 bases are TGTGCCATCAGTGAGTCGGTGGCATCTGGAAACACCATATATTTT.

The rearrangement links TRBV5-1 to TRBJ2-5, with 8 bases matching TRBD1. Germline V CDR1 and CDR2: SGHRS, YFSETQ. The length of the CDR3 is 13 residues. With 4 bases clipped from V and 6 bases from J, the junction kept 5 bases outside the gene matches. DNA of the CDR3: TGCGCCAGCAGCACCGGGACAGGCCAGACCCAGTACTTC. Amino acids: CASSTGTGQTQYF.

The V and J genes are TRBV7-3 and TRBJ2-7, with 11 bases lining up with TRBD2. Germline V gene data show CDR1 as SGHTA and CDR2 as FQGTGA. V was clipped by 5 bases and J by 5 bases; unmatched bases: 8. CDR3 size: 15 residues. In DNA, the CDR3 is TGTGCCAGCAGCGAAACTAGCGGGAGTTTAGACGAGCAGTACTTC. Translated, it gives CASSETSGSLDEQYF.

V is TRBV5-4 and J is TRBJ2-1; TRBD2 matches 11 bases. This CDR3 has 18 residues. The germline CDR1 and CDR2 sequences are SGHNT and YYREEE (reference sequence). V shed 4 bases, J shed 1 base, and the junction held 10 bases outside the gene matches. CDR3 sequence (DNA): TGTGCCAGCAGCCGGTCTTCTAGCGGGAGGCAATCCTACAATGAGCAGTTCTTC. Translation: CASSRSSSGRQSYNEQFF. The entire variable domain, with the rest obtained from reference TRBV5-4 and TRBJ2-1, is as follows: ETGVTQSPTHLIKTRGQQVTLRCSSQSGHNTVSWYQQALGQGPQFIFQYYREEENGRGNFPPRFSGLQFPNYSSELNVNALELDDSALYLCASSRSSSGRQSYNEQFFGPGTRLTVL.

The chain has TRBV4-1 and TRBJ2-2; D remains ambiguous. Germline V CDR1 and CDR2: MGHRA, YSYEKL. The CDR3 spans 13 residues. The V and J ends lost 3 bases and 2 bases respectively, with 4 bases between them. CDR3 coding DNA: TGCGCCAGCAGCCAGACAAACACCGGGGAGCTGTTTTTT. Its translation is CASSQTNTGELFF.

The chain is built from TRBV5-1 and TRBJ1-1; D uncertain. V was trimmed by 2 bases and J by 2 bases, leaving 4 bases between them. This CDR3 region has 12 residues. Germline assignment: CDR1 SGHRS and CDR2 YFSETQ. CDR3 protein: CASSFSNTEAFF. The DNA of the CDR3 is TGCGCCAGCAGCTTTAGTAACACTGAAGCTTTCTTT.

The chain is built from TRBV6-5 and TRBJ1-2, with 7 nucleotides matching TRBD1. Germline CDR1 and CDR2: MNHEY and SVGAGI. The J segment lost 4 bases and the V segment lost 6 bases, leaving 8 bases of the junction unmatched. The CDR3 covers 14 residues. The CDR3 DNA follows: TGTGCCAGCAGCCGAACAGGGGCAGGCTATGGCTACACCTTC. Protein: CASSRTGAGYGYTF.

The chain employs TRBV29-1 and TRBJ2-4, with D unresolved. Germline V gives CDR1 SQVTM, CDR2 ANQGSEA. Trimming removed 2 bases at V and 4 bases at J, with 9 bases between. The CDR3 loop spans 13 amino acids. The CDR3 region is CSVERGAKNIQYF. CDR3 nucleotides: TGCAGCGTTGAACGCGGTGCGAAAAACATTCAGTACTTC.

V gene TRBV5-4 combines with J gene TRBJ2-7, with D maybe TRBD2 (5 bases). The CDR3 sequence is 13 residues long. Germline V gives CDR1 SGHNT, CDR2 YYREEE (reference sequence). V was cut by 4 bases and J by 9 bases, with 17 bases left in between. The CDR3 bases are TGTGCCAGCAGCCTCGCCGAGGGCGTTGGGCAGTACTTC. Protein sequence: CASSLAEGVGQYF.

This clone was counted a few times. The V and J genes are TRBV2 and TRBJ1-2; the D gene is possibly TRBD1 (5 bases). CDR1 is SNHLY, CDR2 FYNNEI, per germline. CDR3 length: 14 residues. Trimming stripped 1 base from V and 4 bases from J, with 10 bases between. CDR3 sequence reads: CASSEGRVFYGYTF. The DNA of the CDR3 is TGTGCCAGCAGTGAAGGCAGGGTATTCTATGGCTACACCTTC.

J is TRBJ2-2 and V is TRBV30; D gene ambiguous. CDR1 and CDR2 from the germline V gene are GTSNPN and SVGIG (reference sequence). V lost 0 bases to trimming and J lost 2 bases, with 4 bases between them. This CDR3 contains 13 residues. The CDR3: CAWSVRNTGELFF. For the CDR3, the DNA is TGTGCCTGGAGTGTTAGAAACACCGGGGAGCTGTTTTTT.

This clone was recorded once. The chain is built from TRBV11-2 and TRBJ2-6, with D tentatively TRBD1 (6 bases). CDR1 is SGHAT, CDR2 FQNNGV, per germline. The CDR3 extends over 17 amino acids. Deletions cut 2 bases from V and 2 bases from J, with 13 bases between. The CDR3 is CASSLRGQEAGANVLTF. The CDR3 DNA follows: TGTGCCAGCAGCTTAAGGGGACAAGAAGCTGGGGCCAACGTCCTGACTTTC.

The J gene is TRBJ2-1, the V gene TRBV10-1; no clear D. This CDR3 is 13 amino acids long. V was trimmed by 3 bases and J by 7 bases, leaving 10 bases between them. From germline, CDR1 is WNHNN and CDR2 SYGVQD (reference sequence). The CDR3: CASSENSRNEQFF. In DNA form, the CDR3 reads TGCGCCAGCAGTGAAAACAGTAGGAATGAGCAGTTCTTC.